The 4 T cell receptor beta chains reported below all come from one sample, sequenced in a study of blood T cell repertoires in COVID-19. TCRdb's copy holds only in-frame clones and misses some; the assay was immunoSEQ multiplex PCR. The repertoire holds 35,000 or so clones, with 81% as singletons. Sequenced: peripheral blood. The receptor source for this set is a human donor in a cohort sampled during active or convalescent COVID-19. The donor label of this sample is uncertain.

The CDR3 spells CASSDRQANQPQHF. The CDR3 DNA sequence: TGTGCCAGCAGTGACCGACAGGCCAATCAGCCCCAGCATTTT. The chain joins TRBV6-2 or TRBV6-3 to TRBJ1-5; weak D call: TRBD1 (6 bases). This CDR3 has 14 amino acids. The V gene lost 5 bases and the J gene lost 3 bases, with 11 bases spanning the gap. Germline CDR1 reads MNHEY; CDR2 reads SVGEGT.

The CDR3 nucleotides are TGCGCCAGCAGCGCGGGACTAGCGGATTACAATGAGCAGTTCTTC. Protein: CASSAGLADYNEQFF. The chain combines TRBV5-1 with TRBJ2-1; 11 nucleotides match TRBD2. J gave up 4 bases and V 4 bases, and 4 bases lay outside the gene matches. The germline CDR1 and CDR2 sequences are SGHRS and YFSETQ. This CDR3 region has 15 residues.

The rearrangement links TRBV3-1 (or the pseudogene TRBV3-2) to TRBJ2-7, with 10 nucleotides matching TRBD2. Germline trimming cut 2 bases from V and 4 bases from J; bases unmatched to any gene: 8. This CDR3 region has 16 residues. From germline, CDR1 is LGHDT and CDR2 YNNKEL (reference sequence). The CDR3 spells CASSQSLAGDMYEQYF. The CDR3 bases are TGTGCCAGCAGCCAAAGTCTAGCGGGAGATATGTACGAGCAGTACTTC.

This chain joins TRBV29-1 and TRBJ2-5; 9 positions match TRBD2. Trimming removed 3 bases from V and 5 bases from J; junction bases left unmatched: 7. Germline-derived CDR1 and CDR2 are SQVTM and ANQGSEA. The CDR3 has 14 amino acids. Here the CDR3 reads CSVEAGGRGETQYF. As DNA, the CDR3 is TGCAGCGTTGAGGCGGGAGGGAGGGGGGAGACCCAGTACTTC.